This T cell receptor beta chain was observed in a study of blood T cells in healthy people across ages (dated by TCRdb to the mid-2010s). Notes on the research overall: In model experiments, roughly one uniquely barcoded TCR beta cDNA molecule per two T cells was captured by template switching. To avoid experimental bias, donors of different ages were spread randomly across the sequencing lanes. The donors were divided into four age groups: young (average approximately 17 years), middle-aged (around 37), aged (approximately 59) and long-lived (about 79). Two additional independent replicas of 1 million unique cDNA reads from the same blood draw were analyzed for two donors (one aged 18 to 29 and one aged 80 or older). Age-related changes in TCR beta repertoire diversity were measured in the study by deep sequencing normalized with unique cDNA molecular identifiers. General findings and caveats noted by the study authors: There was a strong correlation between observed TCR beta diversity and the percentage of naive T cells measured by flow cytometry. Because donor CMV infection status was unknown, age-related changes in expanded clonotypes were potentially confounded. Bulk unsorted PBMC profiling prevented conclusive comparison of naive and antigen-experienced compartments. Compared with the aged group, the long-lived group had more naive CD4+ T cells, fewer expanded clones and increased TCR diversity, a pattern suggesting age selection. As age increased, observed TCR beta diversity per million T cells dropped in a roughly linear way, and a significant reduction was already evident by age around 41. Estimates of total diversity from one million sequenced T cells were regarded as lower bounds and underestimates.

Per the germline V gene, SNHLY is the CDR1 and FYNNEI is the CDR2. V gives up 4 bases and J gives up 2 bases, and the segment between their germline ends measures 12 bases. The CDR3 measures 15 amino acids from cysteine to phenylalanine. Only the CDR3 region is kept as DNA, spanning 45 bases read in frame from base 1. With regard to this clonotype: Its antigen has not been determined. No quality values exist for individual bases; no much larger clone is one base distant.

The library was prepared using 5' RACE. Reads for this sample came from an Illumina HiSeq 2500. A second PCR of about 6 to 12 cycles was performed with a sample-barcoded 5' primer and a J-beta primer mix. A unique molecular identifier was introduced onto each TCR beta cDNA molecule by a template-switch 5' adaptor carrying 12 random nucleotides. Each sample yielded at least 3 million CDR3-containing paired-end reads. All of the RNA was converted into first-strand cDNA using the Mint cDNA synthesis kit, with a TRBC-specific oligonucleotide serving as the primer. Following uracil-DNA glycosylase treatment, a first 18-cycle PCR with universal primers M1SS and BC2_uni_R was performed on all cDNA. On the study's bioinformatics: For normalization, 1 million high-quality reads were randomly selected from each sample, with every read carrying a distinct molecular identifier. Reads sharing molecular identifiers were discarded rather than binned into consensus sequences. CDR3 identification, clonotype clustering and error correction used MiTCR with a Q25 quality threshold and the strictest error-elimination algorithm. A nonparametric unseen species model using Euler transformation provided a lower-bound estimate of total TCR beta diversity. TCRdb trimmed public reads at Q25 via fastp, called clones via MiXCR and kept in-frame beta chains. Each CDR3 protein gets just one entry, which takes the most common genes and DNA from the rows behind it. TCRdb's processing, not the authors', yielded these V and J calls. The sample yields approximately 1,000,000 distinct CDR3 sequences; less than 45% were counted once. The ten largest clones take up around 13% of the sample.

Systemically healthy Caucasian individuals from Russia, over 30 in total and aged roughly 6 to 100 years, were included as donors. Each donor gave approximately 9.3 milliliters of peripheral blood, collected into EDTA-treated Vacutainer tubes. Ficoll-Paque density-gradient centrifugation was used to isolate PBMCs, with at least 6 million per sample. Trizol reagent was used to extract total RNA from PBMCs, with at least 6 micrograms per sample. The percentages of naive CD45RAhigh/CD27high T cells were determined by flow cytometry on a PBMC aliquot from every donor. This TCR derives from a man in his late teens or twenties in good health. Specimen: blood. The sequence links TRBV2 to TRBJ2-1; TRBD1 might be the D gene, on 6 matching bases. The DNA sequence is given as TGTGCCAGCAGTGGGAACCGGGACACCTACAATGAGCAGTTCTTC. Translated, this is CASSGNRDTYNEQFF.